The 31 T cell receptor beta chains given below trace back to one sample, sequenced in a study of CD8 T cells in ankylosing spondylitis (dated by TCRdb to 2016 to 2017). The library was obtained by 5' RACE. The sequencer listed for this sample is Illumina MiSeq. The public reads were run again by TCRdb, first through fastp at Q25 and then through MiXCR, and only productive beta chains were kept. Rows are unified per CDR3 protein, each entry keeping the most common DNA and genes. Counted in this sample were about 24,000 distinct CDR3 sequences; roughly a sixth of them appeared once. Jointly, the top ten make up around 27% of the sample. The sequenced material came from blood. Receptor source: a male donor with ankylosing spondylitis or in good health (not recorded which).

This rearrangement joins TRBV29-1 to TRBJ2-1; D could derive from TRBD1 or TRBD2 (5 bases each). The CDR3 extends over 19 amino acids. The germline V and J ends were trimmed by 5 bases and 2 bases, with 28 bases remaining between them. From germline, CDR1 is SQVTM and CDR2 ANQGSEA. The CDR3 protein is CSVWPEGKEIRGAYNEQFF. The DNA of the CDR3 is TGCAGCGTTTGGCCTGAGGGGAAAGAAATTAGGGGCGCCTACAATGAGCAGTTCTTC.

The gene calls are TRBV7-6 and TRBJ2-7; TRBD1 matches 8 bases. CDR1 is SGHVS, CDR2 FNYEAQ, per germline. This CDR3 region has 14 residues. V gave up 5 bases and J gave up 4 bases; unmatched junction bases: 7. The CDR3 is CASSPQGARYEQYV. CDR3 nucleotide sequence: TGTGCCAGCAGCCCCCAGGGGGCGAGGTACGAGCAGTACGTC.

The chain links TRBV29-1 to TRBJ2-5; 10 bases agree with TRBD2. This CDR3 contains 15 residues. Germline V gives CDR1 SQVTM, CDR2 ANQGSEA. Trimming at V came to 3 bases and at J to 0 bases, leaving 4 bases not matched to a gene. CDR3 in DNA: TGCAGCGTTGATCCGGGACTAGCGAACCAAGAGACCCAGTACTTC. The encoded protein is CSVDPGLANQETQYF.

This chain joins TRBV29-1 and TRBJ2-5; D might be TRBD2 (6 bases). V dropped 2 bases and J dropped 5 bases, with 21 bases sitting between them. The CDR3 sequence is 16 residues long. Germline V gene sequence: CDR1 SQVTM, CDR2 ANQGSEA. The CDR3 sequence is CSVEWGSGEKSETQYF. In DNA form, the CDR3 reads TGCAGCGTTGAATGGGGCTCGGGGGAAAAGAGCGAGACCCAGTACTTC.

This clonotype was detected ten times or more. The J gene is TRBJ2-7, the V gene TRBV5-1; 9 bases line up with TRBD1. Trimming took 2 bases from V and 2 from J; bases not matched to a gene: 11. The CDR3 spans 17 residues. Per the germline V gene, CDR1 is SGHRS and CDR2 is YFSETQ. CDR3 sequence reads: CASSLGIRDRVTYEQYF. CDR3 nucleotide sequence: TGCGCCAGCAGCTTAGGCATCCGGGACAGGGTCACCTACGAGCAGTACTTC.

The table lists this clonotype with a few counts. The J gene is TRBJ2-5, the V gene TRBV6-5; D not certain. The CDR3 loop spans 11 amino acids. Germline loops: CDR1 MNHEY, CDR2 SVGAGI. V was clipped by 6 bases and J by 2 bases, with 4 bases between them. The DNA for the CDR3 is TGTGCCAGCAGACGGCAAGAGACCCAGTACTTC. Translated, it gives CASRRQETQYF.

This rearrangement joins TRBV6-5 to TRBJ2-5; possibly TRBD2 for D (5 bases). Germline CDR1 reads MNHEY; CDR2 reads SVGAGI. Trimming cost V 5 bases and J 5 bases, with 18 bases left between them. The CDR3 has 15 amino acids. The DNA of the CDR3 is TGTGCCAGCAGTACCAGAGGGCTGGCTGGGGAGACCCAGTACTTC. It codes for CASSTRGLAGETQYF.

This clonotype was detected ten times or more. CDR3 sequence: CASSLAFADTQYF. The CDR3 region has the DNA TGTGCCAGCAGCTTAGCTTTTGCAGATACGCAGTATTTT. The gene calls are TRBV7-2 and TRBJ2-3, with no clear D. CDR1 is SGHTA and CDR2 is FQGNSA in the germline V gene. This CDR3 has 13 residues. V gave up 0 bases and J gave up 4 bases, with 5 bases separating them.

In its sample, this clonotype was seen a few times. This sequence joins TRBV12-3 or TRBV12-4 and TRBJ2-1; 8 bases are a match to TRBD2. The V gene end was trimmed by 5 bases and the J gene end by 2 bases; junction bases not matched to a gene: 8. The CDR3 is 16 residues long. For the CDR3, the DNA is TGTGCCAGCAGTCCGATGAGCGGGGGCCCCTACAATGAGCAGTTCTTC. It yields the protein CASSPMSGGPYNEQFF.

This clonotype appeared many times. The rearrangement links TRBV27 to TRBJ1-3; D remains ambiguous. This CDR3 has 13 amino acids. The germline CDR1 and CDR2 sequences are MNHEY and SMNVEV (reference sequence). Trimming removed 8 bases from V and 6 bases from J, with 14 bases in between. CDR3 amino acids: CASRATAENTIYF. The CDR3 DNA follows: TGTGCCAGCCGGGCAACTGCGGAAAACACCATATATTTT.

This clonotype was seen more than once but under ten times. V is TRBV20-1 and J is TRBJ2-3; either TRBD1 or TRBD2 may fit D (5 bases each). Trimming cost V 0 bases and J 4 bases, with 14 bases left between them. The length of the CDR3 is 15 residues. Per germline, CDR1 DFQATT and CDR2 SNEGSKA (reference sequence). The CDR3 sequence is CSARDLGTIADTQYF. CDR3 DNA sequence: TGCAGTGCTAGAGATCTAGGGACGATTGCAGATACGCAGTATTTT.

The chain joins TRBV28 to TRBJ2-7, with 7 bases that match TRBD2. The CDR3 loop spans 14 amino acids. Germline CDR1 MDHEN, CDR2 SYDVKM. The J segment lost 7 bases and the V segment lost 6 bases, leaving 12 bases of the junction unmatched. In DNA form, the CDR3 reads TGTGCCAGCAGCATGGGAGGGGAAGTTCGGGAGCAGTACGTC. It specifies CASSMGGEVREQYV.

This clonotype was counted a few times. The V and J genes are TRBV5-1 and TRBJ1-4; 9 nucleotides line up with TRBD1. There are 14 residues in the CDR3. Germline CDR1 SGHRS, CDR2 YFSETQ. After removal of 4 bases from V and 3 bases from J, the junction contained 1 base not matched to a gene. The CDR3 coding sequence is TGCGCCAGCAGCAGGACAGGGGCTAATGAAAAACTGTTTTTT. Residues: CASSRTGANEKLFF.

The gene calls are TRBV7-9 and TRBJ2-2; D is undetermined. Trimming removed 7 bases at V and 4 bases at J, with 10 bases between. Germline lookup yields CDR1 SEHNR and CDR2 FQNEAQ (reference sequence). The CDR3 has 13 residues. Here the CDR3 DNA reads TGTGCCAGCACCCTATCGGCCACCGGGGAGCTGTTTTTT. This encodes CASTLSATGELFF.

The chain links TRBV18 to TRBJ2-1; D is ambiguous. The germline V and J ends were trimmed by 3 bases and 0 bases, with 15 bases remaining between them. Germline lookup yields CDR1 KGHSH and CDR2 LQKENI. This CDR3 has 17 residues. The CDR3 sequence: CASSPSATLSSYNEQFF. Written as DNA, the CDR3 is TGTGCCAGCTCACCCTCAGCCACCCTAAGCTCCTACAATGAGCAGTTCTTC.

In nucleotides, the CDR3 is TGTGCCAGGAGGGGACTTCCCAAAAGCTCCTACAATGAGCAGTTCTTC. This encodes CARRGLPKSSYNEQFF. This sequence joins TRBV11-1 and TRBJ2-1, with D tentatively TRBD2 (6 bases). This CDR3 has 16 amino acids. V gave up 9 bases and J gave up 0 bases, with 18 bases separating them. Germline loops: CDR1 SGHAT, CDR2 FQDESV (reference sequence).

This clonotype was found a few times. The CDR3 region is CSASPGLAGVETQYF. DNA for the CDR3: TGCAGTGCTAGCCCCGGACTAGCGGGGGTAGAGACCCAGTACTTC. This rearrangement joins TRBV20-1 to TRBJ2-5; 13 nucleotides agree with TRBD2. Germline V gene data show CDR1 as DFQATT and CDR2 as SNEGSKA (reference sequence). V was clipped by 3 bases and J by 4 bases; unmatched bases: 5. This CDR3 comprises 15 residues.

At least ten counts were recorded for this clonotype. V usage is TRBV24-1 and J usage is TRBJ2-3; the D is unclear. V dropped 5 bases and J dropped 4 bases, with 9 bases sitting between them. The germline gives CDR1 KGHDR, CDR2 SFDVKD. The CDR3 totals 13 residues. CDR3 residues: CATSGRFPDTQYF. The DNA for the CDR3 is TGTGCCACCAGTGGTCGGTTCCCAGATACGCAGTATTTT.

This clonotype was recorded at least ten times. The chain carries TRBV5-5 and TRBJ2-4, with 7 bases lining up with TRBD2. V was pared by 4 bases and J by 0 bases, with 7 bases of the junction left unmatched. Germline CDR1 is SGHKS and CDR2 is YYEKEE (reference sequence). The CDR3 extends over 16 amino acids. CDR3 DNA: TGTGCCAGCAGCAACTTAGCGGGCCTAGCCAAAAACATTCAGTACTTC. Translation gives CASSNLAGLAKNIQYF.

This chain connects TRBV10-3 to TRBJ2-2; D unclear. Trimming stripped 6 bases from V and 7 bases from J, with 9 bases between. Per the germline V gene, CDR1 is ENHRY and CDR2 is SYGVKD. The CDR3 runs 12 residues. The DNA of the CDR3 is TGTGCCATCAGCTATAGTAGCGGGGAGCTGTTTTTT. Residues: CAISYSSGELFF.

The chain carries TRBV19 and TRBJ2-1; 8 bases align to TRBD2. The CDR3 runs to 16 residues. The V and J ends lost 6 bases and 5 bases, in that order; junction bases with no gene match: 12. The germline V gene encodes CDR1 LNHDA and CDR2 SQIVND (reference sequence). CDR3 sequence: CASRKSGGSRNNEQFF. The CDR3 DNA follows: TGTGCCAGTAGAAAGAGCGGGGGCTCTCGGAACAATGAGCAGTTCTTC.

The J gene is TRBJ2-2, the V gene TRBV7-9; TRBD1 agrees at 8 bases. Germline assignment: CDR1 SEHNR and CDR2 FQNEAQ (reference sequence). V dropped 4 bases and J dropped 1; count of bases not matched to a gene: 2. The CDR3 has 15 amino acids. The CDR3 coding sequence is TGTGCCAGCAGCTCAACAGGGGGGAACACCGGGGAGCTGTTTTTT. Its protein product is CASSSTGGNTGELFF.

The J gene is TRBJ1-5, the V gene TRBV29-1, with 12 nucleotides matching TRBD1. The V and J ends lost 6 bases and 7 bases, in that order; junction bases with no gene match: 4. Looked up from germline, CDR1 is SQVTM and CDR2 is ANQGSEA. This CDR3 comprises 13 residues. Here the CDR3 reads CSVAGTGGQPQHF. The CDR3 region has the DNA TGCAGCGTGGCCGGGACAGGGGGCCAGCCCCAGCATTTT.

The J gene is TRBJ2-5, the V gene TRBV4-3; 7 positions agree with TRBD1. CDR1 and CDR2 (germline): LGHNA, YSLEER. V dropped 2 bases and J dropped 2; count of bases not matched to a gene: 2. This CDR3 contains 14 residues. CDR3 in amino acids: CASSQTTGQETQYF. CDR3 nucleotide sequence: TGCGCCAGCAGCCAAACGACAGGGCAAGAGACCCAGTACTTC.

The gene calls are TRBV28 and TRBJ1-1; D is perhaps TRBD1 (5 bases). The V and J ends lost 8 bases and 5 bases respectively, with 12 bases between them. Germline CDR1 is MDHEN and CDR2 is SYDVKM. The CDR3 consists of 12 residues. The CDR3 region is CASRSGPTEAFF. In nucleotides, the CDR3 is TGTGCCAGCCGCTCGGGACCAACTGAAGCTTTCTTT. Full variable domain (rest looked up from reference TRBV28 and TRBJ1-1): DVKVTQSSRYLVKRTGEKVFLECVQDMDHENMFWYRQDPGLGLRLIYFSYDVKMKEKGDIPEGYSVSREKKERFSLILESASTNQTSMYLCASRSGPTEAFFGQGTRLTVV.

This chain joins TRBV7-2 and TRBJ2-2; 13 bases fit TRBD2. This CDR3 has 16 amino acids. The germline V gene encodes CDR1 SGHTA and CDR2 FQGNSA. Germline trimming cut 7 bases from V and 4 bases from J; bases unmatched to any gene: 6. As DNA, the CDR3 is TGTGCCAGCACCTCAACTAGCGGGAGGGCCACCGGGGAGCTGTTTTTT. This translates into CASTSTSGRATGELFF.

The V gene is TRBV7-3, the J gene TRBJ2-7; TRBD1 matches at 7 bases. With V trimmed by 3 bases and J by 6 bases, 8 bases remained unmatched. Germline V lookup: CDR1 SGHTA, CDR2 FQGTGA. The CDR3 covers 14 residues. In DNA, the CDR3 is TGTGCCAGCAGCTTGACAGGGAAAGACGGCGAGCAGTACGTC. Encoded protein: CASSLTGKDGEQYV.

The chain recombines TRBV11-3 with TRBJ2-3, with TRBD2 matching over 8 bases. The V and J ends lost 5 bases and 1 base, in that order; junction bases with no gene match: 5. Germline V CDR1 and CDR2: SGHNT, YENEEA. This CDR3 has 15 residues. The CDR3 DNA follows: TGTGCCAGCAGCCCCCCGACTAGCGGCACAGATACGCAGTATTTT. Translation: CASSPPTSGTDTQYF.

The chain links TRBV5-5 to TRBJ2-2, with TRBD1 matching over 7 bases. This CDR3 is 15 amino acids long. Trimming at V came to 1 base and at J to 2 bases, leaving 2 bases not matched to a gene. The germline CDR1 and CDR2 sequences are SGHKS and YYEKEE (reference sequence). CDR3 amino acids: CASSLRDSNTGELFF. CDR3 DNA: TGTGCCAGCAGCTTGAGGGACAGTAACACCGGGGAGCTGTTTTTT.

This clonotype was detected ten times or more. V and J are TRBV5-1 and TRBJ2-1; D call uncertain. This CDR3 is built from 12 residues. V lost 7 bases, J lost 3 bases, and 8 bases lay in between. Per the germline V gene, CDR1 is SGHRS and CDR2 is YFSETQ. The CDR3 sequence is CASQGIYNEQFF. The CDR3 region has the DNA TGCGCCAGCCAAGGGATCTACAATGAGCAGTTCTTC.

CDR3 bases: TGTGCCAGCAGTTACTATGCGGGGGACTCTTCCTACAATGAGCAGTTCTTC. It is translated as CASSYYAGDSSYNEQFF. The J gene is TRBJ2-1, the V gene TRBV6-2 or TRBV6-3; 7 nucleotides align to TRBD2. Germline V gives CDR1 MNHEY, CDR2 SVGEGT. V lost 1 base, J lost 1 base, and 7 bases stayed unmatched. The CDR3 is 17 amino acids.